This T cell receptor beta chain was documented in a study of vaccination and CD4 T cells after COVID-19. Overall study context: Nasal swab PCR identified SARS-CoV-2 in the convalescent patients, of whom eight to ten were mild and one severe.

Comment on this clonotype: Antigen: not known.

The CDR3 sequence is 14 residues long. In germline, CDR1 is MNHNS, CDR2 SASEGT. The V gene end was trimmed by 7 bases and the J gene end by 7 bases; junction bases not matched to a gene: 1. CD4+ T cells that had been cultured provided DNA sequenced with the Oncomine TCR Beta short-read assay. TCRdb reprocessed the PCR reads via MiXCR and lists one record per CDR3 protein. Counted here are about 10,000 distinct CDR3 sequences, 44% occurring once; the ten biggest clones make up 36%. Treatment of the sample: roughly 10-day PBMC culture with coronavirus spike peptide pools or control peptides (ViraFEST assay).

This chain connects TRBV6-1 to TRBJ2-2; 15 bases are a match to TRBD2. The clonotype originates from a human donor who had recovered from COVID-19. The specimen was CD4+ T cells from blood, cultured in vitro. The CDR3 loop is CASTGLAGGGELFF. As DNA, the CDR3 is TGTGCCAGCACGGGACTAGCGGGGGGCGGGGAGCTGTTTTTT.